These 14 T cell receptor beta chains were all obtained from the same sample, sequenced in a study of control samples from healthy donors and cancer patients. Generated by immunoSEQ multiplex PCR, the TCRdb table keeps only in-frame clones and is missing some. This sample has tens of thousands of clones, with less than 90% found just once. The sample comprised blood. The receptor source for this set is a woman aged 55-70 years in good health.

The gene calls are TRBV6-5 and TRBJ1-3; a possible D gene is TRBD1 (6 bases). Per the germline V gene, CDR1 is MNHEY and CDR2 is SVGAGI. V was pared by 2 bases and J by 8 bases, with 16 bases between. This CDR3 is built from 15 residues. CDR3 amino acids: CASSYTRDTRYTIYF. CDR3 nucleotides: TGTGCCAGCAGTTACACCCGGGACACGCGGTACACCATATATTTT.

The chain couples TRBV19 to TRBJ2-6, with TRBD1 matching over 9 bases. Germline CDR1 reads LNHDA; CDR2 reads SQIVND (reference sequence). The CDR3 totals 17 residues. The V and J ends lost 5 bases and 2 bases, in that order; junction bases with no gene match: 7. The CDR3 loop is CASSRDRVRAGANVLTF. Here the CDR3 DNA reads TGTGCCAGTAGTCGGGACAGGGTTCGGGCTGGGGCCAACGTCCTGACTTTC.

The V call is TRBV6-1, the J call TRBJ2-1; the D is unclear. Trimming left V 3 bases short and J 0 bases short, with 9 bases between. Germline CDR1 reads MNHNS; CDR2 reads SASEGT. The CDR3 has 15 residues. CDR3 residues: CASSDYHSSYNEQFF. The CDR3 nucleotides read TGTGCCAGCAGTGATTACCATAGCTCCTACAATGAGCAGTTCTTC.

The chain recombines TRBV11-3 with TRBJ1-2; 11 bases align to TRBD1. The CDR3 loop spans 17 amino acids. The germline CDR1 and CDR2 sequences are SGHNT and YENEEA. Trimming at V came to 5 bases and at J to 4 bases, leaving 12 bases not matched to a gene. The CDR3 DNA reads TGTGCCAGCAGCCCCTCGGGGACAGGGGGTATTGCCTATGGCTACACCTTC. It is translated as CASSPSGTGGIAYGYTF.

CDR3 protein: CASSSPSTDTQYF. As DNA, the CDR3 is TGTGCCAGCAGCTCACCAAGTACAGATACGCAGTATTTT. The V call is TRBV11-3, the J call TRBJ2-3; D gene ambiguous. The CDR3 length is 13 residues. V lost 4 bases and J 3 bases, leaving 8 bases between the germline ends. Per the germline V gene, CDR1 is SGHNT and CDR2 is YENEEA.

CDR3 in amino acids: CAWSTRDGHYEQYF. The CDR3 bases are TGTGCCTGGAGTACCCGGGACGGACACTACGAGCAGTACTTC. This sequence joins TRBV30 and TRBJ2-7, with D perhaps matching TRBD1 or TRBD2 (5 bases each). This CDR3 has 14 residues. CDR1 GTSNPN and CDR2 SVGIG come from the germline V gene (reference sequence). Trimming pared 2 bases from V and 3 bases from J, leaving 14 bases between.

This clone was recorded only once. V and J are TRBV6-2 or TRBV6-3 and TRBJ2-6; TRBD1 agrees at 9 bases. Germline V gene lookup returns CDR1 MNHEY and CDR2 SVGEGT. The trim removed 5 bases at V and 0 bases at J, leaving 17 bases unmatched. The CDR3 contains 21 residues. CDR3 in amino acids: CASSPSALLTGGSSGANVLTF. CDR3 DNA sequence: TGTGCCAGCAGTCCATCAGCCCTCTTGACAGGGGGGAGCTCTGGGGCCAACGTCCTGACTTTC.

The V and J genes are TRBV19 and TRBJ1-1, with 7 bases matching TRBD1. The CDR3 sequence is 15 residues long. The germline V gene encodes CDR1 LNHDA and CDR2 SQIVND (reference sequence). J was trimmed by 3 bases and V by 4 bases; bases with no gene match: 8. CDR3 sequence reads: CASSTHTTGYTEAFF. CDR3 nucleotides: TGTGCCAGTAGTACTCACACGACAGGGTACACTGAAGCTTTCTTT.

This clone was seen a single time. The chain combines TRBV27 with TRBJ1-1; possibly TRBD1 for D (5 bases). Germline V gene data show CDR1 as MNHEY and CDR2 as SMNVEV (reference sequence). The CDR3 is 14 amino acids. V lost 3 bases to trimming and J lost 4 bases, with 12 bases between them. The CDR3 nucleotides are TGTGCCAGCAGTTTTGAGGGGCTGAGCACTGAAGCTTTCTTT. Protein sequence: CASSFEGLSTEAFF.

The V gene is TRBV12-3 or TRBV12-4, the J gene TRBJ2-2; no clear D gene. Trimming shortened V by 6 bases and J by 5 bases, and 10 bases separated the two germline ends. The CDR3 length is 13 residues. CDR3 region: CASSPLGTGELFF. The CDR3 DNA is TGTGCCAGCAGCCCGCTCGGAACCGGGGAGCTGTTTTTT.

V and J are TRBV19 and TRBJ2-1; D unresolved. CDR3 length: 15 residues. Deletions cut 0 bases from V and 1 base from J, with 7 bases between. Germline CDR1 and CDR2: LNHDA and SQIVND (reference sequence). CDR3 nucleotides: TGTGCCAGTAGTATAGATGACCTATCCTACAATGAGCAGTTCTTC. It yields the protein CASSIDDLSYNEQFF.

This clone was seen once. This chain uses TRBV29-1 with TRBJ1-2, with D possibly being TRBD1 (5 bases). Per the germline V gene, CDR1 is SQVTM and CDR2 is ANQGSEA. V was shortened by 2 bases and J by 4 bases, with 14 bases between the two germline ends. There are 14 residues in the CDR3. The chain's CDR3 is CSVEFAGPGYGYTF. The CDR3 region has the DNA TGCAGCGTTGAATTCGCAGGGCCAGGCTATGGCTACACCTTC.

CDR3 in DNA: TGTGCCAGCAGTTTTAGAAGACTAGCGGGGGCCCAATATCCCTACGAGCAGTACTTC. Its protein is CASSFRRLAGAQYPYEQYF. This chain connects TRBV5-4 to TRBJ2-7; 12 bases align to TRBD2. V trimming: 5 bases; J trimming: 2 bases; junction bases outside the gene matches: 17. The CDR3 is made up of 19 amino acids. Germline V gene sequence: CDR1 SGHNT, CDR2 YYREEE (reference sequence).

The chain carries TRBV7-2 and TRBJ2-3; TRBD2 aligns across 8 bases. The V gene's germline CDR1 is SGHTA and CDR2 FQGNSA. The trim removed 2 bases at V and 4 bases at J, leaving 8 bases unmatched. The CDR3 has 16 residues. The chain's CDR3 is CASSLTSGGGPDTQYF. As DNA, the CDR3 is TGTGCCAGCAGCTTAACGAGCGGGGGAGGCCCAGATACGCAGTATTTT.